These 29 T cell receptor beta chains originate from one sample sequenced in a study of T cell responses to AZD1222 COVID-19 vaccine. Profiled with immunoSEQ multiplex PCR; TCRdb holds only in-frame clones, not every one. Here the sample spans approximately 81,000 clones, 75% to 95% being singletons. The input for sequencing was peripheral blood, taken on day 0 of MenACWY control vaccination. These receptors were obtained from an adult in good health.

J is TRBJ2-7 and V is TRBV7-9, with D possibly being TRBD1 (5 bases). Germline loops: CDR1 SEHNR, CDR2 FQNEAQ (reference sequence). V dropped 3 bases and J dropped 6 bases, with 9 bases sitting between them. The CDR3 runs 12 residues. CDR3 in amino acids: CASSFAGIEQYF. The CDR3 DNA reads as TGTGCCAGCAGCTTCGCAGGGATCGAGCAGTACTTC.

The chain has TRBV28 and TRBJ2-5; TRBD2 matches 7 bases. Germline CDR1 MDHEN, CDR2 SYDVKM. This CDR3 is built from 13 residues. With 11 bases clipped from V and 5 bases from J, the junction kept 11 bases outside the gene matches. In DNA form, the CDR3 reads TGTGCCGCCCACGAAGGGAGGGGTGAGACCCAGTACTTC. Translating gives CAAHEGRGETQYF.

Concerning this clone: This sample includes further DNA sequences coding for the same CDR3. This chain joins TRBV19 and TRBJ2-3; 9 nucleotides align to TRBD2. The trim removed 7 bases at V and 3 bases at J, leaving 2 bases unmatched. Germline CDR1 reads LNHDA; CDR2 reads SQIVND (reference sequence). The CDR3 runs to 13 residues. CDR3 DNA: TGTGCCAGTAACAGCGGGAGGACAGATACGCAGTATTTT. Protein sequence: CASNSGRTDTQYF.

This sequence joins TRBV10-1 and TRBJ1-1; D remains ambiguous. V lost 2 bases, J lost 7 bases, and 11 bases lay in between. This CDR3 contains 13 residues. Germline CDR1 WNHNN, CDR2 SYGVQD (reference sequence). This chain's CDR3 is CASSEVVGFEAFF. CDR3 DNA: TGCGCCAGCAGTGAGGTCGTAGGTTTTGAAGCTTTCTTT.

The V gene is TRBV7-2, the J gene TRBJ2-1, with 11 bases identical to TRBD2. The CDR3 is 15 amino acids. Unmatched junction bases numbered 13, after V lost 5 bases and J lost 13 bases. The germline gives CDR1 SGHTA, CDR2 FQGNSA. The CDR3 sequence: CASSLQASGRPSQFF. The CDR3 DNA sequence: TGTGCCAGCAGCCTACAGGCTAGCGGGAGGCCTTCTCAGTTCTTC.

This chain uses TRBV19 with TRBJ1-5, with D possibly TRBD1 on 5 matching bases. CDR3 length: 16 residues. CDR1 and CDR2 from the germline V gene are LNHDA and SQIVND (reference sequence). Trimming shortened V by 5 bases and J by 4 bases, and 18 bases separated the two germline ends. DNA of the CDR3: TGTGCCAGTAGTCGGGGTGGTGGGCGGGGGAATCAGCCCCAGCATTTT. Residues: CASSRGGGRGNQPQHF.

This rearrangement joins TRBV30 to TRBJ1-6; no definite D call. The V end lost 3 bases, the J end lost 2 bases, and 11 bases lay between the germline ends. The CDR3 is 15 amino acids. Germline V lookup: CDR1 GTSNPN, CDR2 SVGIG (reference sequence). The CDR3 DNA follows: TGTGCCTGGAGGCACGGGGTGGCCTATAATTCACCCCTCCACTTT. Its translation: CAWRHGVAYNSPLHF.

This chain links TRBV10-2 with TRBJ1-1; a weak D match, TRBD1 (6 bases). The ends were cut back, 4 bases at V and 4 bases at J, with 10 bases in the middle. The CDR3 covers 13 residues. Germline CDR1 and CDR2: WSHSY and SAAADI. The CDR3 sequence: CASSAGARTEAFF. The DNA of the CDR3 is TGCGCCAGCAGTGCAGGGGCGCGCACTGAAGCTTTCTTT.

This clone showed up just once. The J gene is TRBJ2-1, the V gene TRBV5-1; D not resolved. CDR3 size: 18 residues. Germline CDR1 reads SGHRS; CDR2 reads YFSETQ. V gave up 2 bases and J gave up 6 bases, with 24 bases separating them. The CDR3 sequence is CASSLPPSGHPDGNEQFF. DNA of the CDR3: TGCGCCAGCAGCTTACCTCCTAGTGGCCACCCCGACGGCAATGAGCAGTTCTTC.

This clone was recorded once. The CDR3 protein is CASSAGGEGGSLSEDTQYF. DNA for the CDR3: TGCGCCAGCAGTGCAGGGGGAGAGGGCGGGAGTCTTAGTGAGGATACGCAGTATTTT. The chain combines TRBV10-1 with TRBJ2-3; D is perhaps TRBD1 or TRBD2 (7 bases each). CDR3 length equals 19 residues. Germline CDR1 and CDR2: WNHNN and SYGVQD (reference sequence). Trimming removed 4 bases from V and 6 bases from J, with 29 bases in between.

V is TRBV19 and J is TRBJ2-1; 9 bases fit TRBD2. The germline V gene encodes CDR1 LNHDA and CDR2 SQIVND (reference sequence). Losses at the gene ends were 2 bases for V and 4 bases for J; bases not matched to a gene: 3. The CDR3 loop spans 15 amino acids. DNA for the CDR3: TGTGCCAGTAGTATAAGACTAGCGGATTACAATGAGCAGTTCTTC. Protein sequence: CASSIRLADYNEQFF.

The rearrangement joins TRBV3-1 (or the pseudogene TRBV3-2) to TRBJ2-3; D remains ambiguous. V gave up 1 base and J gave up 8 bases, with 10 bases separating them. Germline V gives CDR1 LGHDT, CDR2 YNNKEL (reference sequence). The CDR3 has 13 amino acids. Here the CDR3 DNA reads TGTGCCAGCAGCCAAGTCGAGACTGGTACGCAGTATTTT. Its translation: CASSQVETGTQYF.

This chain links TRBV6-5 with TRBJ1-1, with D uncertain. The germline V gene has CDR1 MNHEY and CDR2 SVGAGI. This CDR3 comprises 12 residues. V was shortened by 4 bases and J by 8 bases, with 11 bases between the two germline ends. The CDR3 DNA is TGTGCCAGCAGTTTTCTACACGAGGAAGCTTTCTTT. Protein sequence: CASSFLHEEAFF.

The chain combines TRBV5-1 with TRBJ1-2; D unresolved. The V end was cut by 0 bases, the J end by 6 bases, with 9 bases between. This CDR3 contains 13 residues. The germline V gene encodes CDR1 SGHRS and CDR2 YFSETQ. The CDR3 DNA is TGCGCCAGCAGCTTGGACGGGCAGAATGGCTACACCTTC. Protein sequence: CASSLDGQNGYTF. The whole variable domain, remainder taken from reference TRBV5-1 and TRBJ1-2, is KAGVTQTPRYLIKTRGQQVTLSCSPISGHRSVSWYQQTPGQGLQFLFEYFSETQRNKGNFPGRFSGRQFSNSRSEMNVSTLELGDSALYLCASSLDGQNGYTFGSGTRLTVV.

The rearrangement links TRBV15 to TRBJ1-1, with no clear D. Trimming pared 0 bases from V and 8 bases from J, leaving 10 bases between. The CDR3 extends over 13 amino acids. Looked up from germline, CDR1 is LNHNV and CDR2 is YYDKDF (reference sequence). This CDR3 reads CATSREYRREAFF. The CDR3, as DNA: TGTGCCACCAGCAGAGAATATCGGAGGGAAGCTTTCTTT.

The chain recombines TRBV6-1 with TRBJ2-3; possibly TRBD2 for D (5 bases). CDR3 length equals 14 residues. Trimming stripped 1 base from V and 8 bases from J, with 13 bases between. Germline V gene data show CDR1 as MNHNS and CDR2 as SASEGT. The CDR3 sequence: CASSEEGPRATQYF. As DNA, the CDR3 is TGTGCCAGCAGTGAAGAAGGGCCGAGGGCTACGCAGTATTTT.

CDR3 nucleotides: TGTGCCAGCAGTCCCAGGACTAGCGGGAGCGAGCAGTACTTC. Translation gives CASSPRTSGSEQYF. The gene calls are TRBV28 and TRBJ2-7; TRBD2 matches at 13 bases. With 5 bases clipped from V and 6 bases from J, the junction kept 4 bases outside the gene matches. The CDR3 extends over 14 amino acids. Germline CDR1 reads MDHEN; CDR2 reads SYDVKM.

The chain joins TRBV7-6 to TRBJ2-2, with D possibly called TRBD1 or TRBD2 (5 bases each). The CDR3 covers 13 residues. CDR1 is SGHVS, CDR2 FNYEAQ, per germline. V lost 2 bases to trimming and J lost 7 bases, with 8 bases between them. In DNA form, the CDR3 reads TGTGCCAGCAGCTTATTGGGGGACGGGGAGCTGTTTTTT. Its translation is CASSLLGDGELFF.

V gene TRBV6-6 combines with J gene TRBJ1-2; D gene unclear. Trimming removed 2 bases from V and 10 bases from J, with 17 bases in between. CDR3 length: 14 amino acids. Germline V lookup: CDR1 MNHNY, CDR2 SVGAGI (reference sequence). CDR3 sequence: CASSYLAMNRDYTF. CDR3 nucleotides: TGTGCCAGCAGTTACCTAGCGATGAACAGAGACTACACCTTC.

Notes on this clone: One junction end does not reproduce the germline sequence, and a read error may be involved. The rearrangement uses TRBV7-7 and TRBJ2-5, with D perhaps TRBD2 (5 bases). The germline gives CDR1 SSHAT, CDR2 FNYEAQ (reference sequence). This CDR3 has 15 amino acids. The CDR3, as DNA: TGTGCTAGCAGCGGAGCCCTAGTTGGGTCCGAGACCCAGTACTTC. It codes for CASSGALVGSETQYF.

The rearrangement uses TRBV4-3 and TRBJ2-3, with TRBD2 as a possible D gene (6 bases). Deletions cut 6 bases from V and 6 bases from J, with 25 bases between. The germline CDR1 and CDR2 sequences are LGHNA and YSLEER. The CDR3 covers 17 residues. The CDR3: CASSYSGSGEYKDTQYF. The DNA of the CDR3 is TGCGCCAGCAGTTATTCAGGGTCGGGGGAATACAAGGATACGCAGTATTTT.

V is TRBV6-5 and J is TRBJ2-7, with 11 bases that match TRBD1. The CDR3 is 14 residues long. Germline V gene lookup returns CDR1 MNHEY and CDR2 SVGAGI. Losses at the gene ends were 7 bases for V and 3 bases for J; bases not matched to a gene: 5. As DNA, the CDR3 is TGTGCCAGCAAGGCCGGGACAGGGGGCTACGAGCAGTACTTC. Translated: CASKAGTGGYEQYF.

The chain couples TRBV30 to TRBJ1-5; D may be TRBD1 (5 bases). Germline V gene sequence: CDR1 GTSNPN, CDR2 SVGIG (reference sequence). This CDR3 region has 15 residues. V lost 1 base to trimming and J lost 3 bases, with 13 bases between them. CDR3 sequence (DNA): TGTGCCTGGAGTGCCGACGTAGGGGACAATCAGCCCCAGCATTTT. Protein: CAWSADVGDNQPQHF. Full variable domain (remainder filled in from reference TRBV30 and TRBJ1-5): SQTIHQWPATLVQPVGSPLSLECTVEGTSNPNLYWYRQAAGRGLQLLFYSVGIGQISSEVPQNLSASRPQDRQFILSSKKLLLSDSGFYLCAWSADVGDNQPQHFGDGTRLSIL.

The rearrangement links TRBV2 to TRBJ2-2; D possibly corresponds to TRBD1 (6 bases). The CDR3 contains 14 residues. The V end was cut by 7 bases, the J end by 3 bases, with 12 bases between. Germline V gene sequence: CDR1 SNHLY, CDR2 FYNNEI. The CDR3 sequence is CASKADSYTGELFF. The CDR3 nucleotides are TGTGCCAGCAAGGCGGACAGCTACACCGGGGAGCTGTTTTTT.

The CDR3 DNA is TGTGCCAGCAGCTCACTTCAATCCGGGGCGCATGTTAACTATGGCTACACCTTC. This encodes CASSSLQSGAHVNYGYTF. The rearrangement uses TRBV5-6 and TRBJ1-2; TRBD1 is a possible D gene (5 bases). The ends were cut back, 3 bases at V and 1 base at J, with 22 bases in the middle. The CDR3 loop spans 18 amino acids. The germline CDR1 and CDR2 sequences are SGHDT and YYEEEE.

The V gene is TRBV4-1, the J gene TRBJ1-6; D call uncertain. V was pared by 1 base and J by 7 bases, with 5 bases between. Per germline, CDR1 MGHRA and CDR2 YSYEKL. CDR3 length: 13 residues. For the CDR3, the DNA is TGCGCCAGCAGCCAAGGTGGGAATTCACCCCTCCACTTT. It specifies CASSQGGNSPLHF.

The V and J genes are TRBV27 and TRBJ1-5; no firm D call. Germline V gene sequence: CDR1 MNHEY, CDR2 SMNVEV (reference sequence). The CDR3 sequence is 15 residues long. Deletions cut 8 bases from V and 1 base from J, with 15 bases between. The CDR3 loop reads CASGRVQGSNQPQHF. In nucleotides, the CDR3 is TGTGCCAGCGGGAGGGTTCAAGGGAGCAATCAGCCCCAGCATTTT.

The chain joins TRBV27 to TRBJ1-2, with D tentatively TRBD1 (5 bases). Germline CDR1 MNHEY, CDR2 SMNVEV (reference sequence). V shed 7 bases and J shed 4 bases, with 10 bases lying between them. The length of the CDR3 is 12 residues. The CDR3 region is CASTGRGYGYTF. The CDR3 bases are TGTGCCAGCACCGGAAGGGGCTATGGCTACACCTTC.

CDR3 residues: CASRKTGTDTQYF. CDR3 nucleotide sequence: TGTGCCAGCAGGAAGACAGGGACAGATACGCAGTATTTT. This rearrangement joins TRBV27 to TRBJ2-3; 7 bases are shared with TRBD1. Germline V gene sequence: CDR1 MNHEY, CDR2 SMNVEV (reference sequence). This CDR3 is 13 amino acids long. V shed 6 bases, J shed 3 bases, and the junction held 3 bases outside the gene matches.